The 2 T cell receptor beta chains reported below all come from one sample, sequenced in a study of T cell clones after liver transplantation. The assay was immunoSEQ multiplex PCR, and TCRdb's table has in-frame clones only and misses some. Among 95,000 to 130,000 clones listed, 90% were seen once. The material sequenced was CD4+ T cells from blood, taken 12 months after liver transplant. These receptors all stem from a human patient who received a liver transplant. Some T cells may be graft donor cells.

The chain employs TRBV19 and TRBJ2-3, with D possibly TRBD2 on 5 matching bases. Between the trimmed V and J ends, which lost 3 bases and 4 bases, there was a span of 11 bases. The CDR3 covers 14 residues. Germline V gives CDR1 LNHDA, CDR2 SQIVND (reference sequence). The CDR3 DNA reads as TGTGCCAGTAGTATTAGTCTAGCCCCAGATACGCAGTATTTT. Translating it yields CASSISLAPDTQYF.

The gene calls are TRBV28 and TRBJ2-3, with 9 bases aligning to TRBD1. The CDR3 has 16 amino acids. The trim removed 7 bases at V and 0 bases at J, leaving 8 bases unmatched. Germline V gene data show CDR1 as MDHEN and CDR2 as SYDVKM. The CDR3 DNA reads TGTGCCAGCACCAGTCTTGGGACAGGGAGCACAGATACGCAGTATTTT. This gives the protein CASTSLGTGSTDTQYF. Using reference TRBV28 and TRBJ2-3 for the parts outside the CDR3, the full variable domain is DVKVTQSSRYLVKRTGEKVFLECVQDMDHENMFWYRQDPGLGLRLIYFSYDVKMKEKGDIPEGYSVSREKKERFSLILESASTNQTSMYLCASTSLGTGSTDTQYFGPGTRLTVL.